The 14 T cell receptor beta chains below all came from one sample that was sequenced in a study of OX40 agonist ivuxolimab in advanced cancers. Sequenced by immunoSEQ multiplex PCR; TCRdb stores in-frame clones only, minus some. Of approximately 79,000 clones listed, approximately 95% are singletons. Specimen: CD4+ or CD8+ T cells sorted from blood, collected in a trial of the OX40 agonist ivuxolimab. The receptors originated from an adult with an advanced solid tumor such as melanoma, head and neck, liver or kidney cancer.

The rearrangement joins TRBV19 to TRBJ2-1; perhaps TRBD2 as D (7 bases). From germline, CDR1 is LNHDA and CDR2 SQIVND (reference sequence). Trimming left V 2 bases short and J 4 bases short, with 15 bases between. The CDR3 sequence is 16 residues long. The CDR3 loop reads CASSISSGGLYNEQFF. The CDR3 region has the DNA TGTGCCAGTAGTATAAGTTCGGGGGGCTTATACAATGAGCAGTTCTTC.

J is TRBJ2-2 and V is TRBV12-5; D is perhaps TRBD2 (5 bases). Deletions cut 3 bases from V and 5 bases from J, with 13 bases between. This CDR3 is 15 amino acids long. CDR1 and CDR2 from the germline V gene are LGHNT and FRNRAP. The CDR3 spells CASGLKEGSTGELFF. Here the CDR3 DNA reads TGTGCTAGTGGTTTAAAAGAGGGTTCGACCGGGGAGCTGTTTTTT.

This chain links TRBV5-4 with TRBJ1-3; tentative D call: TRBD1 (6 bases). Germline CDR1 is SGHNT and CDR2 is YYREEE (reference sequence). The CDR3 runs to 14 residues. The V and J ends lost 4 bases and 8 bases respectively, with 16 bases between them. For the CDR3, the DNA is TGTGCCAGCAGCCACGATCAGGGGAGGGACACCATATATTTT. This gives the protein CASSHDQGRDTIYF.

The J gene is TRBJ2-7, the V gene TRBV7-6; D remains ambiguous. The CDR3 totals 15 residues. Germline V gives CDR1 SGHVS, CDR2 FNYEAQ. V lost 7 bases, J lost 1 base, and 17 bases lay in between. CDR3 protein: CASNWTLTGSYEQYF. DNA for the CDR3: TGTGCCAGCAACTGGACCTTGACCGGATCCTACGAGCAGTACTTC.

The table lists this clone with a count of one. CDR3 in amino acids: CASSPRDRISYEQYF. The CDR3 DNA sequence: TGTGCCAGCAGCCCGCGGGATCGAATCTCCTACGAGCAGTACTTC. The chain recombines TRBV7-9 with TRBJ2-7; D is possibly TRBD2 (6 bases). The germline V gene has CDR1 SEHNR and CDR2 FQNEAQ (reference sequence). Trimming took off 5 bases at V and 0 bases at J, with 14 bases between the two ends. This CDR3 is 15 amino acids long.

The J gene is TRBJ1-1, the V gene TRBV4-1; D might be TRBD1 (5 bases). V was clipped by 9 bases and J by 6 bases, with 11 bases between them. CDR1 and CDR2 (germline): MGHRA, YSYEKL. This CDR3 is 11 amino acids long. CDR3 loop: CASNTGAEAFF. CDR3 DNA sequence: TGCGCCAGTAATACAGGCGCTGAAGCTTTCTTT.

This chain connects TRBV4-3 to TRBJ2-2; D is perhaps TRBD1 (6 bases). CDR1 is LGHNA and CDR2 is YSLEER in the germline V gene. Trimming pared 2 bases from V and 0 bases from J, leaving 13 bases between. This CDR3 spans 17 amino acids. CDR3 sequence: CASSQSRGTANTGELFF. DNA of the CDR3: TGCGCCAGCAGCCAATCTAGGGGGACGGCGAACACCGGGGAGCTGTTTTTT.

This CDR3 is CASRPGTANTEAFF. The CDR3, as DNA: TGTGCCAGCAGACCGGGGACAGCGAACACTGAAGCTTTCTTT. This chain links TRBV6-5 with TRBJ1-1, with 7 nucleotides matching TRBD1. The J segment lost 1 base and the V segment lost 6 bases, leaving 5 bases of the junction unmatched. The CDR3 is 14 residues long. Per germline, CDR1 MNHEY and CDR2 SVGAGI.

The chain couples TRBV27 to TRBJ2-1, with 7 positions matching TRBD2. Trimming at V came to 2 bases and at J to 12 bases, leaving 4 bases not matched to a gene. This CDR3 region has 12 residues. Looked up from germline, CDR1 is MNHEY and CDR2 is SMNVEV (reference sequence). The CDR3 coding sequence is TGTGCCAGCAGTTTAGGCGGGAGAAGGCAGTTCTTC. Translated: CASSLGGRRQFF.

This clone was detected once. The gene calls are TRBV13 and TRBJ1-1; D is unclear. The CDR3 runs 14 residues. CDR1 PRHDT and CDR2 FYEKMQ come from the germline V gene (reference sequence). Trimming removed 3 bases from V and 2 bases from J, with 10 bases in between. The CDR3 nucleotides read TGTGCCAGCAGCTTGAGGGAGAGTAACACTGAAGCTTTCTTT. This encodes CASSLRESNTEAFF.

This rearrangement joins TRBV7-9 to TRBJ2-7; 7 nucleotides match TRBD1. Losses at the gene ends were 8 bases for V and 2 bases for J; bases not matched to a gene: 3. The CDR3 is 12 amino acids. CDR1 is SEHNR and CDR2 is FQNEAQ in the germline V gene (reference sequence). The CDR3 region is CASRGQTYEQYF. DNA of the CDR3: TGTGCCAGCCGGGGACAGACCTACGAGCAGTACTTC.

The CDR3 sequence: CASRDTRQGMPMNTEAFF. CDR3 in DNA: TGCGCCAGCAGAGACACTCGACAGGGAATGCCTATGAACACTGAAGCTTTCTTT. The chain links TRBV10-1 to TRBJ1-1, with TRBD1 matching over 7 bases. J was trimmed by 0 bases and V by 6 bases; bases with no gene match: 16. Germline CDR1 and CDR2: WNHNN and SYGVQD (reference sequence). The CDR3 has 18 residues.

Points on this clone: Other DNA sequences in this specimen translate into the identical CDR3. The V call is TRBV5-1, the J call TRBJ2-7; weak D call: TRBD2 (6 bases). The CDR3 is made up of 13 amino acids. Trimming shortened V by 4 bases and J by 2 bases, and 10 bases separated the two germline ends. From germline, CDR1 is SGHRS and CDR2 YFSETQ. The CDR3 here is CASSLGLTYEQYF. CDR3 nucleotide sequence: TGCGCCAGCAGCCTGGGACTGACCTACGAGCAGTACTTC.

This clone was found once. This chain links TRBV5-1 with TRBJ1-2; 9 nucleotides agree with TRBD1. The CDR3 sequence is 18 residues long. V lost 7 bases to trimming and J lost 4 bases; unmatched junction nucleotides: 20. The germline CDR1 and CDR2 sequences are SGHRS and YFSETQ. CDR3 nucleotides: TGCGCCAGCTCCGACCTCCATATGGGGACAGGGAGGACCTATGGCTACACCTTC. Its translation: CASSDLHMGTGRTYGYTF.